This T cell receptor (beta chain) comes out of a study of blood T cell repertoires in COVID-19. About the study: From the United States, Italy and Spain came samples of acute and convalescent COVID-19. T cells, B-cell-depleted T cells, or PBMCs supplied cDNA or gDNA.

CDR3 length: 13 amino acids. Trimming pared 2 bases from V and 2 bases from J, leaving 6 bases between. CDR1 and CDR2 from the germline V gene are SGHNT and YENEEA. In the original processing: Amplified reference gene primers provided the basis for estimating nucleated cell counts. Libraries were prepared by immunoSEQ multiplex PCR; TCRdb keeps only in-frame clonotypes and omits some of them. V, J and clone size derive from that table, while D and trimming were established from the DNA sequence. The data hold a few hundred thousand clones, with roughly 90% observed a single time. The source is a young man with acute or convalescent COVID-19. Sequencing was done on a sample of peripheral blood. The V and J genes are TRBV11-3 and TRBJ1-1, with D hard to call. CDR3 sequence reads: CASSLNSNTEAFF. CDR3 DNA: TGTGCCAGCAGCTTAAATAGCAACACTGAAGCTTTCTTT.